The next 14 T cell receptor beta chains were all read from a single sample in a study of molecular identifiers for immune sequencing clone quantification. TCRdb recomputed calls from the PCR reads with MiXCR, one row per CDR3 protein. The sample yields about 320,000 distinct CDR3 sequences, about a quarter seen once. The material sequenced was naive CD8+ T cells from blood, with Jurkat cell RNA spiked in. Subset given: FACS-sorted CD8+CD4-CCR7+CD45RA+ naive T cells. Source of these receptors: a human donor in good health. Some libraries in this study had Jurkat cell RNA spiked in.

This clonotype has ten or more counts. The chain is built from TRBV28 and TRBJ2-7; D is uncertain. CDR3 size: 19 residues. Per germline, CDR1 MDHEN and CDR2 SYDVKM. V lost 3 bases and J lost 0, with 24 bases in between. Here the CDR3 DNA reads TGTGCCAGCAGTTTCCCACCTCACCGGTTTAAGGGTCGCTCCTACGAGCAGTACTTC. Its translation is CASSFPPHRFKGRSYEQYF.

Comments on this clonotype: With a much larger clone just one base away, this may be a read error. The chain uses TRBV12-3 or TRBV12-4 and TRBJ1-1; perhaps TRBD1 as D (5 bases). The CDR3 has 12 residues. In DNA, the CDR3 is TGTGCCAGCAGTTTTGGACACACTGAAGCTTCCTTT. It encodes CASSFGHTEASF.

Details on this clonotype: No conserved phenylalanine or tryptophan is present at the end of the CDR3, so a read error is the likely explanation. The rearrangement joins TRBV3-1 to TRBJ1-4, with D perhaps TRBD1 (6 bases). Germline CDR1 is LGHDT and CDR2 is YNNKEL (reference sequence). The V gene lost 0 bases and the J gene lost 0 bases, with 8 bases spanning the gap. The CDR3 extends over 16 amino acids. CDR3 sequence reads: CASSQDGGPTNEKLFL. The CDR3 bases are TGTGCCAGCAGCCAAGATGGGGGCCCAACTAATGAAAAACTGTTTCTT.

The chain links TRBV9 to TRBJ2-2; TRBD2 matches at 9 bases. This CDR3 spans 19 amino acids. Germline loops: CDR1 SGDLS, CDR2 YYNGEE. V was clipped by 0 bases and J by 1 base; unmatched bases: 10. CDR3 DNA: TGTGCCAGCAGCGTAGCACCCCTAGCGGGAAGTGGGAACACCGGGGAGCTGTTTTTT. Its translation is CASSVAPLAGSGNTGELFF.

There are many counts of this clonotype. This sequence joins TRBV20-1 and TRBJ2-7; tentative D call: TRBD1 (5 bases). Trimming took off 6 bases at V and 2 bases at J, with 23 bases between the two ends. The CDR3 has 16 amino acids. The V gene's germline CDR1 is DFQATT and CDR2 SNEGSKA (reference sequence). CDR3 in amino acids: CSARGQAPTDTYEQYF. For the CDR3, the DNA is TGCAGTGCCCGAGGACAAGCGCCGACAGATACCTACGAGCAGTACTTC.

This clonotype was counted a single time. As the CDR3 is not closed by the conserved phenylalanine or tryptophan, this likely results from a read error. The chain uses TRBV6-2 or TRBV6-3 and TRBJ1-5; the match to TRBD1 covers 7 bases. V was pared by 6 bases and J by 3 bases, with 8 bases of the junction left unmatched. This CDR3 is 15 amino acids long. Germline CDR1 is MNHEY and CDR2 is SVGEGT. The CDR3 DNA reads TGTGCCAGCAGGCCGGACAGGCATGACAATCAGCCCCAGCATTTG. Protein: CASRPDRHDNQPQHL.

The rearrangement links TRBV4-3 to TRBJ2-1, with D perhaps matching TRBD1 (6 bases). The V gene's germline CDR1 is LGHNA and CDR2 YSLEER. This CDR3 region has 19 residues. V gave up 3 bases and J gave up 1 base, with 22 bases separating them. The chain's CDR3 is CASSQDFLPGARSYNEQFF. Here the CDR3 DNA reads TGCGCCAGCAGCCAGGATTTTCTCCCAGGGGCTAGGTCCTACAATGAGCAGTTCTTC.

On this clonotype: Since a much larger clone is just one base distant, this may be a read error. The CDR3 does not close with the conserved phenylalanine or tryptophan, likely indicating a read error. The chain is built from TRBV30 and TRBJ2-7; TRBD1 is a possible D gene (6 bases). This CDR3 contains 12 residues. The ends were cut back, 5 bases at V and 6 bases at J, with 14 bases in the middle. Germline lookup yields CDR1 GTSNPN and CDR2 SVGIG (reference sequence). The CDR3 coding sequence is TGTGCCTGGTCCACAGGGCGCACCGAGCAGTACCTC. Translated, it gives CAWSTGRTEQYL.

This clonotype was observed a few times. The chain recombines TRBV27 with TRBJ2-6; D is perhaps TRBD1 (5 bases). The CDR3 is 16 residues long. Germline V gene sequence: CDR1 MNHEY, CDR2 SMNVEV (reference sequence). Trimming removed 5 bases from V and 0 bases from J, with 11 bases in between. CDR3 nucleotides: TGTGCCAGCAGTGGGGTACAGGTCTCTGGGGCCAACGTCCTGACTTTC. Residues: CASSGVQVSGANVLTF.

The sample holds many counts of this clonotype. J is TRBJ2-3 and V is TRBV20-1; D remains ambiguous. Germline V lookup: CDR1 DFQATT, CDR2 SNEGSKA (reference sequence). The length of the CDR3 is 10 residues. V lost 1 base to trimming and J lost 5 bases, with 1 base between them. CDR3 loop: CSARVDTQYF. CDR3 DNA sequence: TGCAGTGCTAGAGTAGATACGCAGTATTTT.

About this clonotype: A much more abundant neighbour one base away suggests this may be a read error. The chain carries TRBV12-3 or TRBV12-4 and TRBJ2-3; the D call may be TRBD1 or TRBD2 (5 bases each). This CDR3 spans 16 amino acids. V lost 7 bases and J 2 bases, leaving 19 bases between the germline ends. The chain's CDR3 is CASTPLVGLHTDTQYF. DNA for the CDR3: TGTGCCAGCACCCCACTAGTGGGGCTGCACACAGATACGCAGTATTTT.

With regard to this clonotype: A read error may explain this, as a much larger clone is one base away. V gene TRBV7-9 combines with J gene TRBJ2-5; weak D call: TRBD2 (5 bases). Germline V gene lookup returns CDR1 SEHNR and CDR2 FQNEAQ (reference sequence). This CDR3 contains 15 residues. CDR3 loop: CVSSPPLADQETQYF. The CDR3 nucleotides are TGTGTCAGCAGCCCCCCCCTAGCCGACCAAGAGACCCAGTACTTC.

This clonotype occurred many times. The rearrangement links TRBV14 to TRBJ1-4; unclear D gene. Per the germline V gene, CDR1 is SGHDN and CDR2 is FVKESK. Trimming removed 0 bases at V and 4 bases at J, with 12 bases between. The CDR3 contains 16 residues. The CDR3 region has the DNA TGTGCCAGCAGCCAAGATGGGCCAGGCCGTAATGAAAAACTGTTTTTT. Protein product: CASSQDGPGRNEKLFF.

Many counts were recorded for this clonotype. The junction departs from the called germline gene at one end, perhaps through a read error. The chain couples TRBV7-9 to TRBJ1-1; D is uncertain. The CDR3 extends over 9 amino acids. Per germline, CDR1 SEHNR and CDR2 FQNEAQ (reference sequence). The DNA of the CDR3 is TGCGCCAGCAGCCCGGAAGCTTTCTTT. It codes for CASSPEAFF.